The rows below give T cell receptor beta chains drawn from one sample of a study of shared clonotypes between healthy human individuals. Profiling relied on immunoSEQ multiplex PCR, and the TCRdb table lists in-frame clones only, not all of them. The top ten hold 0.36% of the sample, which has around 2.5 million clones, roughly 93% seen once. The sample taken for sequencing was naive CD4+ T cells from PBMCs. The receptors originated from a man aged 18 to 30 in good health. Some clones in this sample may be carry-over from other donors' samples. Each CDR3 is given with its conserved first and last residue. The D gene is left open where the match is weak. A row's size may be missing; if present it is once, few, many or a size class.

d_gene	v_gene	j_gene	abundance	CDR3aa	CDR3nt
.	TRBV27	TRBJ1-4	.	CASSTQGREKLFF	TGTGCCAGCAGTACACAAGGGCGAGAAAAACTGTTTTTT
.	TRBV14	TRBJ2-7	.	CASSPKWDGSLSYEQYF	TGTGCCAGCAGCCCCAAATGGGACGGCTCTCTCTCCTACGAGCAGTACTTC
.	TRBV5-1	TRBJ2-2	.	CASRLVDGELFF	TGCGCCAGTAGACTAGTGGACGGGGAGCTGTTTTTT
.	TRBV28	TRBJ1-6	.	CASSVPAQGGSPLHF	TGTGCCAGCAGCGTCCCCGCCCAGGGAGGTTCACCCCTCCACTTT
.	TRBV27	TRBJ2-7	.	CASSPRGPYEQYF	TGTGCCAGCAGTCCGAGGGGCCCCTACGAGCAGTACTTC
TRBD1	TRBV25-1	TRBJ1-2	.	CASSDRQGDGYTF	TGTGCCAGCAGTGACCGACAGGGGGATGGCTACACCTTC
.	TRBV28	TRBJ2-7	.	CASSFAPGEQYF	TGTGCCAGCAGTTTTGCCCCGGGCGAGCAGTACTTC
TRBD2	TRBV11-3	TRBJ2-3	.	CASSSSGRTDTQYF	TGTGCCAGCAGCTCTAGCGGACGCACAGATACGCAGTATTTT
TRBD1	TRBV5-1	TRBJ2-3	.	CASSTDSQGFSPTDTQYF	TGCGCCAGCAGCACAGATTCACAGGGGTTTTCCCCCACAGATACGCAGTATTTT
.	TRBV5-1	TRBJ2-5	.	CASSLGGSGETQYF	TGCGCCAGCAGCTTGGGGGGTAGTGGAGAGACCCAGTACTTC
.	TRBV5-4	TRBJ2-1	.	CASSPGGEQFF	TGTGCCAGCAGTCCAGGCGGGGAGCAGTTCTTC
.	TRBV6-1	TRBJ1-5	.	CASSEGAGTRFGGHF	TGTGCCAGCAGTGAGGGAGCCGGGACCCGCTTCGGAGGGCATTTT
.	TRBV5-1	TRBJ2-1	.	CASSGDIGITYNEQFF	TGCGCCAGCAGCGGGGACATAGGAATCACCTACAATGAGCAGTTCTTC
.	TRBV4-3	TRBJ1-1	.	CASSQYTMNTEAFF	TGCGCCAGCAGCCAATACACCATGAACACTGAAGCTTTCTTT
.	TRBV18	TRBJ2-3	few	CASSPLISSDTQYF	TGTGCCAGCTCACCACTAATTAGCTCAGATACGCAGTATTTT
.	TRBV7-8	TRBJ2-1	.	CASSLRTEYNEQFF	TGTGCCAGCAGCCTACGGACTGAATACAATGAGCAGTTCTTC
TRBD1	TRBV5-1	TRBJ1-4	.	CASSSGGIANEKLFF	TGCGCCAGCAGCTCAGGGGGGATCGCTAATGAAAAACTGTTTTTT
.	TRBV6-5	TRBJ2-1	.	CASSYLGPYNEQFF	TGTGCCAGCAGTTACTTGGGCCCCTACAATGAGCAGTTCTTC
TRBD2	TRBV5-1	TRBJ2-3	.	CASSLGGTSGTIQDRYF	TGCGCCAGCAGCTTGGGGGGGACTAGCGGAACCATCCAGGATCGGTATTTT